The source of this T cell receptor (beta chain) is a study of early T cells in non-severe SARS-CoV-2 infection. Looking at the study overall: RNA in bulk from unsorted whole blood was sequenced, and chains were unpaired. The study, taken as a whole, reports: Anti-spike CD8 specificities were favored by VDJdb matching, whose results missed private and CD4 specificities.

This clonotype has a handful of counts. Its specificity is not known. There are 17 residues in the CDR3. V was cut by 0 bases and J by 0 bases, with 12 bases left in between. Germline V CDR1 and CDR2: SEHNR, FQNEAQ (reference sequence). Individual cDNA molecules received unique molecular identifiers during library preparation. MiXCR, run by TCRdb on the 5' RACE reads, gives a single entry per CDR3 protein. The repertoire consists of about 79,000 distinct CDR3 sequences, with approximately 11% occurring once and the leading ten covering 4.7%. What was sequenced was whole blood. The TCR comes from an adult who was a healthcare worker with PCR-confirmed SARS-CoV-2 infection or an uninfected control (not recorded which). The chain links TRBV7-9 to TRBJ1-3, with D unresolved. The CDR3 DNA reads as TGTGCCAGCAGCTTAGCGGGGTCTCCAGACTCTGGAAACACCATATATTTT. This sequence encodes CASSLAGSPDSGNTIYF.